These 9 T cell receptor beta chains came from one sample sequenced in a study of cytomegalovirus exposure and HLA in healthy donors. Assay used: immunoSEQ multiplex PCR; TCRdb lists only in-frame clones, some missing. The sample has 70,000 to 75,000 clones, 90% to 95% seen once; the top ten hold approximately 1.5%. Material: PBMCs. The origin of the receptors is a man between 18 and 29 years old in good health and CMV-seropositive.

This clone was detected only once. The V and J genes are TRBV2 and TRBJ2-7, with D perhaps TRBD2 (5 bases). Germline V gene sequence: CDR1 SNHLY, CDR2 FYNNEI. Between the trimmed V and J ends, which lost 1 base and 1 base, there was a span of 8 bases. The CDR3 consists of 14 residues. CDR3 sequence (DNA): TGTGCCAGCAGTGAAGTCCCGGGGTCCTACGAGCAGTACTTC. Translation: CASSEVPGSYEQYF.

The chain couples TRBV2 to TRBJ1-1, with D possibly being TRBD1 (5 bases). Looked up from germline, CDR1 is SNHLY and CDR2 is FYNNEI. The V end lost 7 bases, the J end lost 6 bases, and 9 bases lay between the germline ends. The CDR3 runs to 11 residues. Here the CDR3 reads CASKAGPEAFF. In nucleotides, the CDR3 is TGTGCCAGCAAGGCGGGGCCTGAAGCTTTCTTT.

The chain uses TRBV10-1 and TRBJ2-1; tentative D call: TRBD1 (6 bases). Deletions cut 4 bases from V and 10 bases from J, with 17 bases between. The CDR3 has 14 amino acids. Germline loops: CDR1 WNHNN, CDR2 SYGVQD (reference sequence). The CDR3 loop is CASSGGTSTGEQFF. Written as DNA, the CDR3 is TGCGCCAGCAGTGGAGGGACCTCCACAGGGGAGCAGTTCTTC.

This clone was picked up one time. The rearrangement links TRBV7-8 to TRBJ1-3; D may be TRBD1 (5 bases). The CDR3 spans 13 residues. CDR1 and CDR2 from the germline V gene are SGHVS and FQNEAQ. Trimming took off 5 bases at V and 4 bases at J, with 9 bases between the two ends. CDR3 nucleotides: TGTGCCAGCAGCACCCGGACAGGAAACACCATATATTTT. It yields the protein CASSTRTGNTIYF. Complete variable domain (other parts from reference TRBV7-8 and TRBJ1-3): GAGVSQSPRYKVAKRGQDVALRCDPISGHVSLFWYQQALGQGPEFLTYFQNEAQLDKSGLPSDRFFAERPEGSVSTLKIQRTQQEDSAVYLCASSTRTGNTIYFGEGSWLTVV.

The J gene is TRBJ2-5, the V gene TRBV6-5; 10 positions match TRBD1. This CDR3 region has 14 residues. From germline, CDR1 is MNHEY and CDR2 SVGAGI. The V segment lost 6 bases and the J segment 1 base; nucleotides outside the gene matches: 2. Written as DNA, the CDR3 is TGTGCCAGCAGCCGGGACAGGGGCCAAGAGACCCAGTACTTC. Protein: CASSRDRGQETQYF.

V gene TRBV11-3 combines with J gene TRBJ2-1, with 8 bases matching TRBD2. The CDR3 runs to 17 residues. V lost 0 bases, J lost 9 bases, and 13 bases stayed unmatched. CDR1 is SGHNT, CDR2 YENEEA, per germline. In DNA form, the CDR3 reads TGTGCCAGCAGCTTAGATGGTACCGGACTAGCTTCACCTGAGCAGTTCTTC. Translation gives CASSLDGTGLASPEQFF.

The CDR3 region has the DNA TGCGCCAGCAGCACCGGGACAGGGAGAGAAAAACTGTTTTTT. The encoded protein is CASSTGTGREKLFF. V is TRBV10-1 and J is TRBJ1-4; 9 nucleotides line up with TRBD1. This CDR3 is 14 amino acids long. Losses at the gene ends were 6 bases for V and 8 bases for J; bases not matched to a gene: 7. Germline V gene data show CDR1 as WNHNN and CDR2 as SYGVQD (reference sequence).

This clone came up once. V is TRBV19 and J is TRBJ2-3; the D gene is possibly TRBD2 (5 bases). The CDR3 loop spans 15 amino acids. CDR1 is LNHDA and CDR2 is SQIVND in the germline V gene (reference sequence). The ends were cut back, 1 base at V and 2 bases at J, with 10 bases in the middle. This CDR3 is CASSIARGFTDTQYF. The CDR3 nucleotides read TGTGCCAGTAGTATAGCACGGGGTTTCACAGATACGCAGTATTTT.

The chain is built from TRBV7-8 and TRBJ2-1, with TRBD2 as a possible D gene (6 bases). The germline gives CDR1 SGHVS, CDR2 FQNEAQ. There are 15 residues in the CDR3. With 5 bases removed from V and 7 bases from J, the gap between germline ends came to 18 bases. For the CDR3, the DNA is TGTGCCAGCAGCCGACGACTAGAGGGTATAAATGAGCAGTTCTTC. The encoded protein is CASSRRLEGINEQFF.